One and the same sample provided the 3 T cell receptor beta chains below, sequenced in a study of early T cells in non-severe SARS-CoV-2 infection. TCRdb independently ran MiXCR on the 5' RACE reads; one entry per CDR3 protein. The sample holds roughly 50,000 distinct CDR3 sequences, roughly 5.3% seen once. Material: whole blood. Receptors were obtained from an adult who was a healthcare worker with PCR-confirmed SARS-CoV-2 infection or an uninfected control (not recorded which).

This clonotype was detected ten times or more. The chain employs TRBV7-6 and TRBJ1-4, with 10 positions matching TRBD1. Germline V CDR1 and CDR2: SGHVS, FNYEAQ. With V trimmed by 5 bases and J by 10 bases, 10 bases remained unmatched. This CDR3 has 15 residues. In nucleotides, the CDR3 is TGTGCCAGCAGCCTAGGGACAGGGGATTTTGGAAAACTGTTTTTT. Amino acids: CASSLGTGDFGKLFF.

This clonotype was detected many times. The V call is TRBV5-1, the J call TRBJ2-5, with 12 nucleotides matching TRBD2. The V and J ends lost 0 bases and 4 bases, in that order; junction bases with no gene match: 7. This CDR3 has 17 amino acids. The germline V gene has CDR1 SGHRS and CDR2 YFSETQ. The DNA for the CDR3 is TGCGCCAGCAGCTTGGGTTCGACTAGCGGGGGTGGAGAGACCCAGTACTTC. It translates to CASSLGSTSGGGETQYF.

The chain employs TRBV24-1 and TRBJ2-1; D might be TRBD2 (5 bases). In germline, CDR1 is KGHDR, CDR2 SFDVKD. The CDR3 extends over 15 amino acids. Trimming pared 9 bases from V and 4 bases from J, leaving 18 bases between. The CDR3 spells CATAKDPGVYNEQFF. The CDR3 DNA reads TGTGCCACCGCGAAGGACCCCGGGGTTTACAATGAGCAGTTCTTC.